A single sample gave rise to the 8 T cell receptor beta chains below, sequenced in a study of T-cell reconstitution after alpha-beta-depleted transplantation in children. As it was prepared, the TCRbeta library received unique molecular identifiers. TCRdb re-analysed the PCR reads in MiXCR, keeping a single row per CDR3 protein. Of 95,000 to 150,000 distinct CDR3 sequences in the sample, about 23% were seen once. The sequences come from PBMCs, mostly from graft donor cells, collected 180 days after TCRalphabeta/CD19-depleted stem cell transplant. The receptors here all came from a male patient between 2 and 9 years old who had a stem cell transplant for chronic granulomatous disease, so the T cells may come from the graft donor.

This clonotype was picked up a small number of times. The J gene is TRBJ2-5, the V gene TRBV20-1; D ambiguous. The V and J ends lost 2 bases and 5 bases respectively, with 12 bases between them. Germline CDR1 reads DFQATT; CDR2 reads SNEGSKA (reference sequence). There are 13 residues in the CDR3. Here the CDR3 reads CSARSHLGETQYF. As DNA, the CDR3 is TGCAGTGCTAGATCGCATCTGGGGGAGACCCAGTACTTC.

This sequence joins TRBV7-2 and TRBJ2-3, with D possibly being TRBD2 (5 bases). The CDR3 is 14 amino acids. Germline V gene sequence: CDR1 SGHTA, CDR2 FQGNSA. Trimming removed 6 bases at V and 4 bases at J, with 14 bases between. The CDR3 region is CASSRLWEPDTQYF. CDR3 bases: TGTGCCAGCAGTCGCCTGTGGGAGCCAGATACGCAGTATTTT.

The CDR3 DNA is TGTGCCAGCAGTCTAAGACCCATGTCCACCCAAGAGACCCAGTACTTC. This gives the protein CASSLRPMSTQETQYF. The chain couples TRBV27 to TRBJ2-5; D gene unclear. V lost 5 bases and J lost 1, with 17 bases in between. CDR1 and CDR2 (germline): MNHEY, SMNVEV (reference sequence). This CDR3 has 16 amino acids.

This clonotype was seen a handful of times. This chain uses TRBV7-6 with TRBJ2-7; D not certain. Trimming cost V 5 bases and J 3 bases, with 20 bases left between them. Germline CDR1 SGHVS, CDR2 FNYEAQ. The CDR3 covers 16 residues. The CDR3 sequence is CASSVLPGRLNYEQYF. The CDR3, as DNA: TGTGCCAGCAGCGTCCTACCCGGTAGATTGAACTACGAGCAGTACTTC.

This clonotype was detected many times. The rearrangement uses TRBV29-1 and TRBJ2-7; a weak D match, TRBD1 (6 bases). V was pared by 2 bases and J by 0 bases, with 8 bases between. From germline, CDR1 is SQVTM and CDR2 ANQGSEA. This CDR3 has 13 amino acids. The CDR3 DNA reads TGCAGCGTTGAAACAGGGCGCTCCTACGAGCAGTACTTC. It encodes CSVETGRSYEQYF.

This clonotype was seen many times. The chain links TRBV29-1 to TRBJ1-2; D not resolved. CDR1 SQVTM and CDR2 ANQGSEA come from the germline V gene. The ends were cut back, 4 bases at V and 6 bases at J, with 18 bases in the middle. The CDR3 covers 14 residues. The DNA of the CDR3 is TGCAGCGTTGGTGGGAGGAACGGAATTAATGGCTACACCTTC. This encodes CSVGGRNGINGYTF. Supplemented by reference TRBV29-1 and TRBJ1-2, the full variable domain reads SAVISQKPSRDICQRGTSLTIQCQVDSQVTMMFWYRQQPGQSLTLIATANQGSEATYESGFVIDKFPISRPNLTFSTLTVSNMSPEDSSIYLCSVGGRNGINGYTFGSGTRLTVV.

This clonotype was detected many times. V and J are TRBV20-1 and TRBJ2-3; D unclear. The germline V gene encodes CDR1 DFQATT and CDR2 SNEGSKA (reference sequence). V was clipped by 0 bases and J by 6 bases, with 19 bases between them. The CDR3 is made up of 16 amino acids. The CDR3 DNA reads TGCAGTGCTAGAGAAGGAGTCCCCCGGTGGTCTGATACGCAGTATTTT. Translated: CSAREGVPRWSDTQYF.

The chain uses TRBV5-6 and TRBJ1-2, with D possibly being TRBD1 (5 bases). The V and J ends lost 2 bases and 4 bases respectively, with 24 bases between them. The CDR3 contains 18 residues. Per germline, CDR1 SGHDT and CDR2 YYEEEE. The CDR3 DNA follows: TGTGCCAGCAGCTTTGGAGCGGGGCTGAGACCGGGCGGCTATGGCTACACCTTC. It is translated as CASSFGAGLRPGGYGYTF. Full variable domain (rest looked up from reference TRBV5-6 and TRBJ1-2): DAGVTQSPTHLIKTRGQQVTLRCSPKSGHDTVSWYQQALGQGPQFIFQYYEEEERQRGNFPDRFSGHQFPNYSSELNVNALLLGDSALYLCASSFGAGLRPGGYGYTFGSGTRLTVV.